This entry lists 12 T cell receptor beta chains sequenced from one sample in a study of T cells in localized non-small cell lung cancer. Using immunoSEQ multiplex PCR, the repertoire was profiled, and TCRdb retains in-frame clones only, with some absent. This table holds about 9,800 clones, under 55% found once. This specimen consisted of lymph node tissue, obtained before any cancer treatment. The receptor set was obtained from a woman aged 35 to 70 with stage I lung adenocarcinoma.

This chain connects TRBV14 to TRBJ2-7; 10 bases are a match to TRBD1. Germline loops: CDR1 SGHDN, CDR2 FVKESK. J lost 5 bases, V lost 4 bases, and 5 bases had no gene match. The CDR3 loop spans 14 amino acids. The CDR3 sequence: CASSRRDRGHEQYF. Here the CDR3 DNA reads TGTGCCAGCAGCCGACGGGACAGGGGTCACGAGCAGTACTTC.

With respect to this clone: The junction shows a germline mismatch at one end, possibly a read error. The chain carries TRBV5-1 and TRBJ2-2; D is ambiguous. Germline lookup yields CDR1 SGHRS and CDR2 YFSETQ. The CDR3 sequence is 15 residues long. The CDR3 is CASSLDGGNTGELFF. The CDR3 DNA reads as TGCGCCAGCAGCTTGGACGGCGGAAACACTGGGGAGCTGTTTTTT.

The V and J genes are TRBV5-1 and TRBJ1-1; D perhaps matches TRBD1 (5 bases). V dropped 3 bases and J dropped 9 bases, with 18 bases sitting between them. Germline lookup yields CDR1 SGHRS and CDR2 YFSETQ. CDR3 length: 14 residues. This chain's CDR3 is CASSSGRGLVKAFF. The CDR3 nucleotides are TGCGCCAGCAGCTCGGGTAGGGGCCTTGTAAAAGCTTTCTTT.

V usage is TRBV29-1 and J usage is TRBJ1-1, with 7 bases fitting TRBD1. CDR1 and CDR2 (germline): SQVTM, ANQGSEA. The ends lost 6 bases at V and 5 bases at J; junction bases unmatched: 6. CDR3 length: 12 residues. CDR3 nucleotides: TGCAGCGTCGGACAGGAGGGAACTGAAGCTTTCTTT. This codes for CSVGQEGTEAFF. Full variable domain (rest looked up from reference TRBV29-1 and TRBJ1-1): SAVISQKPSRDICQRGTSLTIQCQVDSQVTMMFWYRQQPGQSLTLIATANQGSEATYESGFVIDKFPISRPNLTFSTLTVSNMSPEDSSIYLCSVGQEGTEAFFGQGTRLTVV.

This clone was picked up many times. The CDR3 DNA is TGTGCCAGCAGCCCTACTAGCGGGGCCTACGAGCAGTACTTC. Translation gives CASSPTSGAYEQYF. The chain links TRBV11-3 to TRBJ2-7, with 10 bases lining up with TRBD2. CDR3 length equals 14 residues. The V segment lost 5 bases and the J segment 2 bases; nucleotides outside the gene matches: 3. CDR1 is SGHNT and CDR2 is YENEEA in the germline V gene.

V gene TRBV19 combines with J gene TRBJ1-2; D might be TRBD1 (5 bases). V was shortened by 5 bases and J by 7 bases, with 14 bases between the two germline ends. CDR3 length: 13 residues. Germline V CDR1 and CDR2: LNHDA, SQIVND (reference sequence). The CDR3 protein is CASSSRGRGGYTF. The CDR3, as DNA: TGTGCCAGTAGTTCGAGAGGGAGGGGTGGCTACACCTTC.

The chain recombines TRBV15 with TRBJ1-1, with 7 nucleotides matching TRBD1. Germline V gene data show CDR1 as LNHNV and CDR2 as YYDKDF (reference sequence). Trimming at V came to 0 bases and at J to 9 bases, leaving 7 bases not matched to a gene. This CDR3 contains 14 residues. CDR3 sequence (DNA): TGTGCCACCAGCAGAGATATGGGGACAGACCAAGCTTTCTTT. Translating it yields CATSRDMGTDQAFF.

This chain connects TRBV12-5 to TRBJ2-4, with D tentatively TRBD1 (5 bases). The V and J ends lost 7 bases and 0 bases respectively, with 16 bases between them. Germline V gene sequence: CDR1 LGHNT, CDR2 FRNRAP. The CDR3 runs 16 residues. Here the CDR3 reads CASASPAGPAKNIQYF. The CDR3 DNA is TGTGCTAGTGCCTCCCCGGCAGGGCCAGCCAAAAACATTCAGTACTTC.

This chain uses TRBV28 with TRBJ1-4, with 8 bases matching TRBD1. CDR3 size: 14 residues. The germline V gene has CDR1 MDHEN and CDR2 SYDVKM. V gave up 3 bases and J gave up 11 bases; unmatched junction bases: 8. CDR3 amino acids: CASSFRTGRWKLFF. The CDR3 nucleotides read TGTGCCAGCAGTTTTCGGACAGGGAGGTGGAAACTGTTTTTT. The complete variable domain, with remaining parts taken from reference TRBV28 and TRBJ1-4, reads DVKVTQSSRYLVKRTGEKVFLECVQDMDHENMFWYRQDPGLGLRLIYFSYDVKMKEKGDIPEGYSVSREKKERFSLILESASTNQTSMYLCASSFRTGRWKLFFGSGTQLSVL.

V usage is TRBV25-1 and J usage is TRBJ2-1; D is unclear. The germline V gene has CDR1 MGHDK and CDR2 SYGVNS. Trimming took off 10 bases at V and 10 bases at J, with 17 bases between the two ends. There are 12 residues in the CDR3. DNA of the CDR3: TGTGCCACCCAACCCCTTTTCGGAGAGCAGTTCTTC. It yields the protein CATQPLFGEQFF.

The chain employs TRBV11-3 and TRBJ1-5; the D is unclear. Germline V gene data show CDR1 as SGHNT and CDR2 as YENEEA. This CDR3 region has 14 residues. V was shortened by 1 base and J by 7 bases, with 11 bases between the two germline ends. The CDR3 is CASSLGLGFQPQHF. In nucleotides, the CDR3 is TGTGCCAGCAGCTTAGGTTTAGGGTTCCAGCCCCAGCATTTT.

In this sample, this clone turned up a few times. The gene calls are TRBV6-8 and TRBJ1-2, with D perhaps matching TRBD1 (5 bases). Germline V gene data show CDR1 as MNHGY and CDR2 as SAAAGT. Trimming removed 7 bases at V and 2 bases at J, with 11 bases between. The CDR3 consists of 13 residues. The chain's CDR3 is CASTRGLNYGYTF. The CDR3 nucleotides are TGTGCCAGCACGAGGGGATTAAACTATGGCTACACCTTC.